This T cell receptor beta chain was sequenced in a study of T cell responses to AZD1222 COVID-19 vaccine. General study results and limits: CD4 TCRs linked to vaccination spanned spike, dominating at 160-218 and 743-854.

Clones were sequenced by immunoSEQ multiplex PCR, and TCRdb holds only the in-frame ones, with some missing. The sample shows some 160,000 clones, approximately 91% of them seen only once. As for this clone: Its antigen is not identified.

Material: peripheral blood, obtained 28 days after the second AZD1222 dose. The sequence was obtained from an adult who received the AZD1222 COVID-19 vaccine.

The CDR3 region is CASSPGSHNEQFF. CDR3 DNA sequence: TGTGCCAGCAGCCCCGGGAGTCACAATGAGCAGTTCTTC. V usage is TRBV14 and J usage is TRBJ2-1, with D possibly TRBD2 on 6 matching bases. CDR1 SGHDN and CDR2 FVKESK come from the germline V gene. The germline V and J ends were trimmed by 4 bases and 5 bases, with 9 bases remaining between them. The CDR3 spans 13 residues.